This TCR beta chain was identified during a study of cytomegalovirus exposure and HLA in healthy donors. Study-wide findings and caveats: Many donors shared some public TCRs, even though most TCR sequences were rare.

With respect to this clone: What it recognizes is unknown.

Primers for the PCR totalled 60 Vbeta and 13 Jbeta. TCRdb's copy holds only in-frame clones and misses some; the assay was immunoSEQ multiplex PCR. The sample carries more than 130,000 clones, about 80% recorded once. Material: PBMCs. This TCR came from a man in his forties in good health and CMV-seropositive.

The CDR3 here is CASSVVGTAGANNEQFF. CDR3 nucleotide sequence: TGTGCCAGCAGCGTAGTGGGCACGGCGGGGGCCAACAATGAGCAGTTCTTC. The chain is built from TRBV9 and TRBJ2-1, with a possible D match to TRBD2 (7 bases). The V and J ends lost 0 bases and 5 bases respectively, with 18 bases between them. Germline V gives CDR1 SGDLS, CDR2 YYNGEE. CDR3 size: 17 residues.